This T cell receptor (beta chain) derives from a study of memory CD4+ T cells and cytomegalovirus serostatus. The CDR3 runs 13 residues. Trimming cost V 4 bases and J 2 bases, with 8 bases left between them. Germline V gene lookup returns CDR1 KGHSH and CDR2 LQKENI. The sort gate was single viable CD3+CD4+CD8-CD45RO+ cells for memory CD4+ T cells. Donors' CMV status reflects serum IgG against pp150, pp28, p38, p52. Profiled with immunoSEQ multiplex PCR; TCRdb holds only in-frame clones, not every one. This sample yields 50,000 to 75,000 clones, of which approximately 85% are seen a single time; about 0.88% belongs to the top ten.

The chain links TRBV18 to TRBJ1-1; tentatively, D is TRBD1 (6 bases). The specimen was memory CD4+ T cells from blood. This receptor was obtained from an adult in good health and CMV-seronegative. The CDR3 loop reads CASSRDKNTEAFF. The CDR3 DNA follows: TGTGCCAGCTCACGGGACAAAAACACTGAAGCTTTCTTT.